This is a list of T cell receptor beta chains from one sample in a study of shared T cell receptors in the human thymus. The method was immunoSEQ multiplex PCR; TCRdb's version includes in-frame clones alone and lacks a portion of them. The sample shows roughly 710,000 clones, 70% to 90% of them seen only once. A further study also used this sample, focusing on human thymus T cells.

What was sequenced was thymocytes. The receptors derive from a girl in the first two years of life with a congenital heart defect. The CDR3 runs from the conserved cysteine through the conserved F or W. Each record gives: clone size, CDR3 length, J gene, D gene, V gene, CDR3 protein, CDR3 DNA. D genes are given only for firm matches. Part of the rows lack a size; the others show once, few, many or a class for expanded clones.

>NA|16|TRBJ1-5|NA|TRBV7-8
CASSLVTANSNQPQHF
TGTGCCAGCAGCTTAGTAACAGCTAATAGCAATCAGCCCCAGCATTTT
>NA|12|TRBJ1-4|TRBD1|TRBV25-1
CASSGTGAKLFF
TGTGCCAGCAGTGGGACAGGGGCAAAACTGTTTTTT
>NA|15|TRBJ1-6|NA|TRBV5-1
CASSLDGAPNSPLHF
TGCGCCAGCAGCTTGGATGGGGCCCCGAATTCACCCCTCCACTTT
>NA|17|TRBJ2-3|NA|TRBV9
CASSVWSPGRGTDTQYF
TGTGCCAGCAGCGTATGGTCCCCGGGCAGGGGCACAGATACGCAGTATTTT
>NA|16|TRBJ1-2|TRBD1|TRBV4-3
CASSQDPQQGNYGYTF
TGCGCCAGCAGCCAAGATCCCCAACAGGGGAACTATGGCTACACCTTC
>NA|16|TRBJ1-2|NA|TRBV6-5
CASSYSVQLRYYGYTF
TGTGCCAGCAGTTACTCGGTACAGCTCCGCTACTATGGCTACACCTTC
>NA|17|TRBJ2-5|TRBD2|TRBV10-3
CAISESRRSGGQETQYF
TGTGCCATCAGTGAGTCTCGTCGGAGCGGGGGGCAAGAGACCCAGTACTTC
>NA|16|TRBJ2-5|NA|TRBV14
CASSRAYGQGRETQYF
TGTGCCAGCAGCCGAGCTTACGGGCAGGGAAGGGAGACCCAGTACTTC
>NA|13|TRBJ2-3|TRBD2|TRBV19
CASSIHSGGEEYF
TGTGCCAGTAGTATCCATAGCGGGGGCGAGGAGTATTTT
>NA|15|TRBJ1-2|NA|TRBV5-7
CASSSKRPGYYGYTF
TGTGCCAGCAGCTCAAAGCGCCCGGGGTACTATGGCTACACCTTC
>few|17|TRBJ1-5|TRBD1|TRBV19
CASSIDRLDREGQPQHF
TGTGCCAGTAGTATAGATAGATTGGACAGGGAAGGTCAGCCCCAGCATTTT
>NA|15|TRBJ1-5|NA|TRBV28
CASSLLGGNSQPQHF
TGTGCCAGCAGTTTATTAGGAGGGAATTCCCAGCCCCAGCATTTT
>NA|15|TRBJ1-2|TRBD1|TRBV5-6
CASSFGTGDNYGYTF
TGTGCCAGCAGCTTCGGGACAGGGGATAACTATGGCTACACCTTC
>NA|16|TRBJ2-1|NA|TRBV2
CASSVSAGALYNEQFF
TGTGCCAGCAGTGTTTCGGCAGGGGCTCTGTACAATGAGCAGTTCTTC
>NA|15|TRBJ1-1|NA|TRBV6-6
CASSYSRPRVSGAFF
TGTGCCAGCAGTTACTCGAGGCCGAGGGTCAGTGGAGCTTTCTTT
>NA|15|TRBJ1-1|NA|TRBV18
CASSPPRVQDTEAFF
TGTGCCAGCTCACCACCCAGGGTACAAGACACTGAAGCTTTCTTT
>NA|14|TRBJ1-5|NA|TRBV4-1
CASSPRSPGQPQHF
TGCGCCAGCAGCCCGCGATCCCCAGGGCAGCCCCAGCATTTT
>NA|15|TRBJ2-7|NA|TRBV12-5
CASVGIGGEPYEQYF
TGTGCTAGTGTTGGAATCGGCGGTGAGCCCTACGAGCAGTACTTC
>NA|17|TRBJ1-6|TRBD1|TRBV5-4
CASSLSTRGRMDSPLHF
TGTGCCAGCAGCTTGAGCACGAGGGGGCGCATGGATTCCCCCCTCCACTTT
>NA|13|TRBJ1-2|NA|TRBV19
CASGGYADYGYTF
TGTGCCAGTGGAGGGTATGCGGACTATGGCTACACCTTC
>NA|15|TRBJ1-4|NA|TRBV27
CASSRGGGRREKLFF
TGTGCCAGCAGCCGAGGGGGGGGCAGGAGGGAAAAACTGTTTTTT
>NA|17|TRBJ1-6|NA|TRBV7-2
CASSLGQRGHFRSPLHF
TGTGCCAGCAGCTTAGGACAGAGGGGACACTTTAGGTCACCCCTCCACTTT
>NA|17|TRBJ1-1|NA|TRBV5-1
CASSFYNVGQQNTEAFF
TGCGCCAGCAGCTTCTACAACGTCGGACAGCAAAACACTGAAGCTTTCTTT
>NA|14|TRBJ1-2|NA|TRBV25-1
CASSDLSPNYGYTF
TGTGCCAGCAGTGATCTATCCCCTAACTATGGCTACACCTTC
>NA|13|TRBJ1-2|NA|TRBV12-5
CASGLVGRGGYTF
TGTGCTAGTGGTTTGGTAGGCAGAGGTGGCTACACCTTC
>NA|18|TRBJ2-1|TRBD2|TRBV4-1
CASSQDLSPSGGANEQFF
TGCGCCAGCAGCCAAGACCTATCCCCTAGCGGGGGGGCGAATGAGCAGTTCTTC
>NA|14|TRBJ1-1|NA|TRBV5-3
CARSPRPGLTEAFF
TGTGCCAGAAGTCCCCGTCCAGGGTTGACTGAAGCTTTCTTT
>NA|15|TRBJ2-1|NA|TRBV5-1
CASSYRMDFNNEQFF
TGCGCCAGCAGCTATCGAATGGACTTTAACAATGAGCAGTTCTTC
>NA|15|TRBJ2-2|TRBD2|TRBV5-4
CASSLAGGDTGELFF
TGTGCCAGCAGCTTGGCCGGGGGGGACACCGGGGAGCTGTTTTTT
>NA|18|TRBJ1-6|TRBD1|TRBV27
CAGSSGGEQGPDNSPLHF
TGTGCCGGCAGTTCTGGGGGAGAACAGGGGCCGGATAATTCACCCCTCCACTTT
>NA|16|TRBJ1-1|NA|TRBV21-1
CASSKVKDRGVTEAFF
TGTGCCAGCAGCAAAGTTAAGGACAGGGGTGTCACTGAAGCTTTCTTT
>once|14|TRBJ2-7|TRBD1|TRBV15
CATRQGGQGYEQYF
TGTGCCACCAGACAGGGGGGACAGGGGTACGAGCAGTACTTC
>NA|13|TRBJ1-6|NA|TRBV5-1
CASSLDRRSPLHF
TGCGCCAGCAGCTTGGACCGGAGATCACCCCTCCACTTT
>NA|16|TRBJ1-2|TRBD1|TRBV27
CASSPGTGEQDYGYTF
TGTGCCAGCAGCCCCGGGACAGGGGAGCAGGACTATGGCTACACCTTC
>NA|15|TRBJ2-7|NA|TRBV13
CASATSGGTAYEQYF
TGTGCCAGCGCTACGTCAGGCGGGACAGCCTACGAGCAGTACTTC
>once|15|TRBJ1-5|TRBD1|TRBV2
CASSYRQGYNQPQHF
TGTGCCAGCAGCTACAGACAGGGTTATAATCAGCCCCAGCATTTT
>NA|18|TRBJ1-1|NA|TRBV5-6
CASSFSPGPRVWGNPAFF
TGTGCCAGCAGCTTTTCCCCCGGCCCCAGGGTCTGGGGAAACCCAGCTTTCTTT
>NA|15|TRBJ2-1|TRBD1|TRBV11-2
CASSFPGQKGNEQFF
TGTGCCAGCAGCTTCCCGGGACAGAAAGGCAATGAGCAGTTCTTC
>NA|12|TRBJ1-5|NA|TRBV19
CASNLPPGPQHF
TGTGCCAGTAATCTTCCCCCAGGGCCCCAGCATTTT
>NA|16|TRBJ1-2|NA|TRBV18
CASSPLRAGPLNGYTF
TGTGCCAGCTCACCACTTAGGGCAGGGCCCTTGAATGGCTACACCTTC
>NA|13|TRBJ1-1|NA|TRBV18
CASSPNPGRSAFF
TGTGCCAGCTCACCAAATCCGGGAAGGTCAGCTTTCTTT
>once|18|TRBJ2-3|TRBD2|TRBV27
CASSLSRGVKASTDTQYF
TGTGCCAGCAGTTTATCACGGGGGGTGAAAGCTAGCACAGATACGCAGTATTTT
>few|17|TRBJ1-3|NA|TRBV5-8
CASSFSPRGDSGNTIYF
TGTGCCAGCAGCTTCTCCCCCCGGGGAGACTCTGGAAACACCATATATTTT
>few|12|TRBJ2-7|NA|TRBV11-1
CASSSLSLEQYF
TGTGCCAGCAGCTCTCTAAGCTTAGAGCAGTACTTC
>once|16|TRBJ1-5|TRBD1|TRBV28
CASGQGTLGDNQPQHF
TGTGCCTCGGGACAGGGGACCCTAGGGGACAATCAGCCCCAGCATTTT
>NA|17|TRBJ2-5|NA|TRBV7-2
CASSLHSPLLFGETQYF
TGTGCCAGCAGCTTACACAGTCCCCTTCTGTTTGGAGAGACCCAGTACTTC
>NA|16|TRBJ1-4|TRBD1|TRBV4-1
CASSQALQGSNEKLFF
TGCGCCAGCAGCCAAGCTTTACAGGGGTCTAATGAAAAACTGTTTTTT
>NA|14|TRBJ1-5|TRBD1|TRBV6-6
CASSRDSLNQPQHF
TGTGCCAGCAGTCGGGACAGTCTCAATCAGCCCCAGCATTTT
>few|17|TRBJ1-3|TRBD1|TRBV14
CASSLRTGGSGGNTIYF
TGTGCCAGCAGCCTTAGGACAGGGGGATCTGGTGGAAACACCATATATTTT
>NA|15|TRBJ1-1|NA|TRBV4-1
CASSQVALEQGEAFF
TGCGCCAGCAGCCAAGTGGCTTTGGAACAGGGCGAAGCTTTCTTT
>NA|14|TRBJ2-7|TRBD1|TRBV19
CASRSGTGVPEQYF
TGTGCCAGTAGATCCGGGACAGGGGTACCCGAGCAGTACTTC
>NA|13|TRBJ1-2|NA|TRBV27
CASSRGGSHGYTF
TGTGCCAGCAGTCGCGGAGGCTCACATGGCTACACCTTC
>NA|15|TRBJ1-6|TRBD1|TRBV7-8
CASSNVRTGNSPLHF
TGTGCCAGCAGCAACGTAAGGACAGGGAATTCACCCCTCCACTTT
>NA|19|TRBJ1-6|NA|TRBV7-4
CASSTHGTPPSSYNSPLHF
TGTGCCAGCAGCACACACGGGACACCCCCGAGCTCCTATAATTCACCCCTCCACTTT
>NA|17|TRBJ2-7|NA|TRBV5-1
CASSLIQREVGCHEQYF
TGCGCCAGCAGCTTGATACAAAGGGAGGTAGGCTGTCACGAGCAGTACTTC
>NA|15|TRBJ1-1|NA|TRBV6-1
CASTLSRGMNTEAFF
TGTGCCAGCACCCTAAGCAGGGGAATGAACACTGAAGCTTTCTTT
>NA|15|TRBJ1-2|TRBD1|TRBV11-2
CASSLVAGGDYGYTF
TGTGCCAGCAGCTTAGTGGCAGGGGGTGATTATGGCTACACCTTC
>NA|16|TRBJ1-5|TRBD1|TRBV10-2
CASSRRPDRGNQPQHF
TGCGCCAGCAGTCGCCGCCCTGACAGGGGGAATCAGCCCCAGCATTTT
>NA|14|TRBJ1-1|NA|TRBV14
CASSQGGEVTEAFF
TGTGCCAGCAGCCAAGGGGGCGAGGTGACTGAAGCTTTCTTT
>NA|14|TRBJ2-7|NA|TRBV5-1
CASSLGPLSYEQYF
TGCGCCAGCAGCTTGGGTCCTTTATCCTACGAGCAGTACTTC